This entry lists 20 T cell receptor beta chains sequenced from one sample in a study of blood T cell repertoires in COVID-19 (TCRdb year 2020). The library relied on the immunoSEQ multiplex PCR assay. Here the immuneACCESS table is served through TCRdb, limited to in-frame sequences with V and J called. Missing clones are a known gap in these copies; in checked studies unresolved V genes cover under half, and the rest lacks a known reason. Recorded for this sample are 90,000 to 95,000 clones; around 88% of them occurred a single time. Clones ranked in the top ten supply roughly 8.1% of the sample. What was sequenced was peripheral blood. The origin of the receptors is a woman between 65 and 79 years old with acute or convalescent COVID-19.

The chain is built from TRBV2 and TRBJ1-1, with a weak D call TRBD1 (6 bases). Per the germline V gene, CDR1 is SNHLY and CDR2 is FYNNEI. The CDR3 loop spans 14 amino acids. The V and J ends lost 3 bases and 11 bases respectively, with 19 bases between them. The CDR3 here is CASSDSLRQGRAFF. CDR3 in DNA: TGTGCCAGCAGTGATTCCCTCCGCCAGGGGCGTGCTTTCTTT. Full variable domain (outside the CDR3, taken from reference TRBV2 and TRBJ1-1): EPEVTQTPSHQVTQMGQEVILRCVPISNHLYFYWYRQILGQKVEFLVSFYNNEISEKSEIFDDQFSVERPDGSNFTLKIRSTKLEDSAMYFCASSDSLRQGRAFFGQGTRLTVV.

This clone was observed a handful of times. V gene TRBV9 combines with J gene TRBJ1-2; TRBD1 matches 9 bases. CDR3 size: 16 residues. Germline CDR1 and CDR2: SGDLS and YYNGEE. V lost 0 bases, J lost 5 bases, and 8 bases stayed unmatched. The DNA for the CDR3 is TGTGCCAGCAGCGTAGGCGGAAGGGGGACAGGGTATGGCTACACCTTC. This sequence encodes CASSVGGRGTGYGYTF.

The CDR3 reads CASSLYATGNQETQYF. The CDR3 bases are TGTGCCAGCAGCTTATATGCAACGGGGAACCAAGAGACCCAGTACTTC. J is TRBJ2-5 and V is TRBV7-2, with a tentative D call TRBD2 (5 bases). Between the trimmed V and J ends, which lost 2 bases and 0 bases, there was a span of 13 bases. Germline CDR1 is SGHTA and CDR2 is FQGNSA. The CDR3 has 16 residues.

This chain links TRBV2 with TRBJ2-1, with 7 bases fitting TRBD1. The CDR3 contains 14 residues. V was clipped by 4 bases and J by 4 bases; unmatched bases: 4. Germline V gene lookup returns CDR1 SNHLY and CDR2 FYNNEI. CDR3 region: CASSVRQGYNEQFF. CDR3 DNA: TGTGCCAGCAGTGTGAGACAGGGATACAATGAGCAGTTCTTC.

The J gene is TRBJ2-1, the V gene TRBV29-1, with 9 bases aligning to TRBD2. CDR1 is SQVTM and CDR2 is ANQGSEA in the germline V gene. The CDR3 totals 14 residues. V was clipped by 5 bases and J by 5 bases; unmatched bases: 7. The CDR3 here is CSVSRSGGNNEQFF. The CDR3 bases are TGCAGCGTTTCTCGTAGCGGGGGAAACAATGAGCAGTTCTTC.

The chain couples TRBV6-5 to TRBJ1-3; D is ambiguous. Germline V lookup: CDR1 MNHEY, CDR2 SVGAGI. The CDR3 loop spans 15 amino acids. The germline V and J ends were trimmed by 8 bases and 0 bases, with 14 bases remaining between them. In nucleotides, the CDR3 is TGTGCCAGCGTCACAGACGCGTACTCTGGAAACACCATATATTTT. Amino acid sequence: CASVTDAYSGNTIYF.

The chain combines TRBV24-1 with TRBJ1-1; no reliable D call. V dropped 4 bases and J dropped 1 base, with 12 bases sitting between them. Per the germline V gene, CDR1 is KGHDR and CDR2 is SFDVKD. The CDR3 loop spans 15 amino acids. The CDR3 loop is CATSDRNSPNTEAFF. The CDR3 DNA follows: TGTGCCACCAGTGACCGAAACTCACCGAACACTGAAGCTTTCTTT.

This chain uses TRBV7-3 with TRBJ2-1; 10 nucleotides line up with TRBD2. V lost 4 bases to trimming and J lost 6 bases; unmatched junction nucleotides: 9. Germline CDR1 is SGHTA and CDR2 is FQGTGA. This CDR3 region has 16 residues. In nucleotides, the CDR3 is TGTGCCAGCAGCTCCACTAGGACTAGCGGTAGCAATGAGCAGTTCTTC. Amino acid sequence: CASSSTRTSGSNEQFF.

J is TRBJ2-1 and V is TRBV7-6; possible D gene TRBD2, 5 bases. The germline V gene encodes CDR1 SGHVS and CDR2 FNYEAQ. Trimming took off 1 base at V and 0 bases at J, with 10 bases between the two ends. CDR3 size: 16 residues. The CDR3 region is CASSLGTAASYNEQFF. Written as DNA, the CDR3 is TGTGCCAGCAGCTTAGGTACAGCGGCCTCCTACAATGAGCAGTTCTTC.

V usage is TRBV13 and J usage is TRBJ1-1, with 9 bases lining up with TRBD1. This CDR3 is 14 amino acids long. V shed 2 bases, J shed 12 bases, and the junction held 10 bases outside the gene matches. Per the germline V gene, CDR1 is PRHDT and CDR2 is FYEKMQ (reference sequence). The CDR3: CASSLRGQGYETFF. The CDR3 DNA sequence: TGTGCCAGCAGCTTAAGGGGACAGGGATACGAGACTTTCTTT.

In this sample, this clone turned up once. For the CDR3, the DNA is TGTGCCAGTAGTAGGAGGGACAGGGGCTCCTACAATGAGCAGTTCTTC. Translation gives CASSRRDRGSYNEQFF. The J gene is TRBJ2-1, the V gene TRBV19; TRBD1 aligns across 10 bases. With V trimmed by 4 bases and J by 0 bases, 3 bases remained unmatched. The CDR3 totals 16 residues. Germline V lookup: CDR1 LNHDA, CDR2 SQIVND (reference sequence).

V usage is TRBV27 and J usage is TRBJ2-3; unclear D gene. Germline values: CDR1 MNHEY, CDR2 SMNVEV (reference sequence). Deletions cut 0 bases from V and 1 base from J, with 5 bases between. The CDR3 contains 14 residues. This chain's CDR3 is CASSLSLGTDTQYF. For the CDR3, the DNA is TGTGCCAGCAGTTTATCGCTAGGCACAGATACGCAGTATTTT.

This clone was detected only once. The gene calls are TRBV7-9 and TRBJ1-2, with D tentatively TRBD1 (5 bases). The ends were cut back, 5 bases at V and 4 bases at J, with 17 bases in the middle. There are 15 residues in the CDR3. CDR1 is SEHNR, CDR2 FQNEAQ, per germline (reference sequence). The CDR3 loop is CASSLTPAGSYGYTF. The DNA for the CDR3 is TGTGCCAGCAGCCTCACCCCAGCAGGGTCCTATGGCTACACCTTC.

In its sample, this clone was seen a few times. This chain links TRBV6-5 with TRBJ2-2; TRBD1 aligns across 9 bases. V was clipped by 6 bases and J by 6 bases; unmatched bases: 5. The CDR3 loop spans 14 amino acids. Germline CDR1 reads MNHEY; CDR2 reads SVGAGI. CDR3 loop: CASRQQGAAGELFF. As DNA, the CDR3 is TGTGCCAGCAGACAACAGGGGGCTGCCGGGGAGCTGTTTTTT.

The chain has TRBV7-2 and TRBJ2-7; TRBD2 agrees at 11 bases. Germline V gives CDR1 SGHTA, CDR2 FQGNSA. The CDR3 sequence is 17 residues long. J was trimmed by 3 bases and V by 7 bases; bases with no gene match: 14. CDR3 DNA: TGTGCCAGCACCGGACCAAATACCGGGACTAGCGGCTACGAGCAGTACTTC. Translated: CASTGPNTGTSGYEQYF.

This clone was seen more than once but under ten times. The chain links TRBV11-2 to TRBJ1-2; D call uncertain. The CDR3 is made up of 13 amino acids. V gave up 5 bases and J gave up 4 bases, with 11 bases separating them. Per germline, CDR1 SGHAT and CDR2 FQNNGV. The CDR3 protein is CASSRISGYGYTF. DNA of the CDR3: TGTGCCAGCAGCCGGATCTCGGGCTATGGCTACACCTTC. The entire variable domain, with the rest obtained from reference TRBV11-2 and TRBJ1-2, is as follows: EAGVAQSPRYKIIEKRQSVAFWCNPISGHATLYWYQQILGQGPKLLIQFQNNGVVDDSQLPKDRFSAERLKGVDSTLKIQPAKLEDSAVYLCASSRISGYGYTFGSGTRLTVV.

This chain joins TRBV19 and TRBJ1-5, with D maybe TRBD1 (6 bases). Germline values: CDR1 LNHDA, CDR2 SQIVND (reference sequence). V gave up 9 bases and J gave up 2 bases, with 14 bases separating them. This CDR3 has 14 residues. CDR3 nucleotide sequence: TGTGCCAGCTCCCCTTGGACAGGCAATCAGCCCCAGCATTTT. Amino acids: CASSPWTGNQPQHF.

The chain couples TRBV5-3 to TRBJ1-3; D gene unclear. TRBV5-3 is recorded as an ORF, its role being uncertain. The V end was cut by 2 bases, the J end by 0 bases, with 6 bases between. This CDR3 spans 14 amino acids. The CDR3 here is CARSLSSSGNTIYF. In DNA, the CDR3 is TGTGCCAGAAGCTTATCGAGCTCTGGAAACACCATATATTTT.

The genes are TRBV27 and TRBJ2-7; 8 nucleotides line up with TRBD1. CDR1 MNHEY and CDR2 SMNVEV come from the germline V gene (reference sequence). CDR3 length equals 15 residues. V lost 6 bases and J lost 3; bases outside the gene matches: 10. This CDR3 is CASRSGQGLFYEQYF. Here the CDR3 DNA reads TGTGCCAGCAGGAGCGGACAGGGACTGTTCTACGAGCAGTACTTC.

J is TRBJ1-1 and V is TRBV30; TRBD1 matches at 7 bases. Per germline, CDR1 GTSNPN and CDR2 SVGIG (reference sequence). CDR3 length: 14 amino acids. V was pared by 2 bases and J by 7 bases, with 10 bases of the junction left unmatched. As DNA, the CDR3 is TGTGCCTGGAGTCGTCCAAGGGACAGCCGTGAAGCTTTCTTT. Amino acid sequence: CAWSRPRDSREAFF.